A single sample is the source of the 32 T cell receptor beta chains below, sequenced in a study of technical replicates of blood from several donors. Measured with immunoSEQ multiplex PCR; TCRdb has only the in-frame clones, and not every one. Here the sample spans 85,000 to 100,000 clones, 95% being singletons. Specimen: T cells isolated from PBMCs. All receptors derive from a human donor in good health.

The chain recombines TRBV6-5 with TRBJ2-1; the D is unclear. V shed 8 bases and J shed 7 bases, with 12 bases lying between them. The germline V gene has CDR1 MNHEY and CDR2 SVGAGI. This CDR3 comprises 12 residues. CDR3 region: CASANPRNEQFF. The CDR3 bases are TGTGCCAGCGCTAATCCCCGGAATGAGCAGTTCTTC.

J is TRBJ2-3 and V is TRBV7-6; TRBD1 is a possible D gene (6 bases). Trimming shortened V by 5 bases and J by 2 bases, and 17 bases separated the two germline ends. Germline CDR1 is SGHVS and CDR2 is FNYEAQ. The CDR3 covers 16 residues. The CDR3 sequence is CASSARTESLTDTQYF. Here the CDR3 DNA reads TGTGCCAGCAGCGCCAGGACAGAGAGCCTCACAGATACGCAGTATTTT.

This rearrangement joins TRBV27 to TRBJ1-1, with D uncertain. V lost 8 bases and J 5 bases, leaving 15 bases between the germline ends. CDR3 size: 13 residues. Germline V gene sequence: CDR1 MNHEY, CDR2 SMNVEV (reference sequence). The CDR3 DNA follows: TGTGCCAGCTGGGTGGATTTCGGGACTGAAGCTTTCTTT. The encoded protein is CASWVDFGTEAFF.

The genes are TRBV5-4 and TRBJ2-3; the match to TRBD2 covers 9 bases. The CDR3 is 17 residues long. J was trimmed by 3 bases and V by 4 bases; bases with no gene match: 12. CDR1 and CDR2 (germline): SGHNT, YYREEE (reference sequence). Here the CDR3 DNA reads TGTGCCAGCAGCCTTATTAGGGGAGCGGGAGGTACAGATACGCAGTATTTT. This encodes CASSLIRGAGGTDTQYF.

This clone occurred once. The gene calls are TRBV6-5 and TRBJ2-1, with TRBD2 identical over 8 bases. The germline V gene has CDR1 MNHEY and CDR2 SVGAGI. This CDR3 region has 14 residues. The J segment lost 5 bases and the V segment lost 6 bases, leaving 6 bases of the junction unmatched. Written as DNA, the CDR3 is TGTGCCAGCAGCCCGATTAGCGGGAACAATGAGCAGTTCTTC. It encodes CASSPISGNNEQFF.

This clone was recorded once. This sequence joins TRBV11-1 and TRBJ1-2, with 9 nucleotides matching TRBD1. Germline CDR1 is SGHAT and CDR2 is FQDESV (reference sequence). CDR3 length: 14 residues. With 5 bases clipped from V and 6 bases from J, the junction kept 7 bases outside the gene matches. Written as DNA, the CDR3 is TGTGCCAGCAGCCTAGACGGGACAGGGAATGGCTACACCTTC. Its protein is CASSLDGTGNGYTF.

This clone was counted a single time. Here the CDR3 DNA reads TGTGCCAGCAGCTTAGCGTACAGGGCGAGCACTGAAGCTTTCTTT. Translation: CASSLAYRASTEAFF. The rearrangement uses TRBV7-8 and TRBJ1-1; D perhaps matches TRBD1 (6 bases). This CDR3 region has 15 residues. Trimming removed 0 bases at V and 4 bases at J, with 12 bases between. Looked up from germline, CDR1 is SGHVS and CDR2 is FQNEAQ.

The rearrangement uses TRBV14 and TRBJ1-6; D ambiguous. The germline V gene encodes CDR1 SGHDN and CDR2 FVKESK. The V end was cut by 0 bases, the J end by 8 bases, with 14 bases between. The CDR3 extends over 16 amino acids. The CDR3 reads CASSQDWSALDSPLHF. As DNA, the CDR3 is TGTGCCAGCAGCCAAGATTGGTCTGCATTAGATTCACCCCTCCACTTT.

The chain is built from TRBV28 and TRBJ2-7; the D gene is possibly TRBD2 (6 bases). Trimming took off 6 bases at V and 2 bases at J, with 11 bases between the two ends. The CDR3 is made up of 13 amino acids. Looked up from germline, CDR1 is MDHEN and CDR2 is SYDVKM. This CDR3 is CASREGSAYEQYF. CDR3 nucleotide sequence: TGTGCCAGCAGGGAGGGCTCTGCCTACGAGCAGTACTTC.

The gene calls are TRBV27 and TRBJ1-1; possible D gene TRBD1, 5 bases. The CDR3 is 15 amino acids. With 3 bases removed from V and 4 bases from J, the gap between germline ends came to 15 bases. Germline CDR1 reads MNHEY; CDR2 reads SMNVEV (reference sequence). CDR3 residues: CASSFSFMGRTEAFF. CDR3 bases: TGTGCCAGCAGTTTCTCCTTTATGGGGCGCACTGAAGCTTTCTTT.

V and J are TRBV5-1 and TRBJ2-7; TRBD1 matches at 7 bases. The length of the CDR3 is 12 residues. The germline V gene encodes CDR1 SGHRS and CDR2 YFSETQ. V lost 3 bases, J lost 7 bases, and 4 bases stayed unmatched. The CDR3 region is CASSSQGREQYF. In DNA, the CDR3 is TGCGCCAGCAGCTCACAGGGGCGGGAGCAGTACTTC.

V is TRBV27 and J is TRBJ2-1; TRBD1 agrees at 7 bases. J was trimmed by 2 bases and V by 5 bases; bases with no gene match: 3. CDR3 length: 14 residues. The germline CDR1 and CDR2 sequences are MNHEY and SMNVEV (reference sequence). CDR3 DNA: TGTGCCAGCAGTGCGACAGGGCCCTACAATGAGCAGTTCTTC. Protein: CASSATGPYNEQFF.

The chain carries TRBV12-5 and TRBJ2-7, with a weak D call TRBD2 (5 bases). The CDR3 totals 13 residues. V was pared by 6 bases and J by 3 bases, with 12 bases between. Germline-derived CDR1 and CDR2 are LGHNT and FRNRAP. CDR3 sequence reads: CASGGLIGYEQYF. CDR3 nucleotides: TGTGCTAGTGGAGGACTTATTGGCTACGAGCAGTACTTC.

The chain employs TRBV6-5 and TRBJ1-4, with 9 bases matching TRBD1. Germline CDR1 reads MNHEY; CDR2 reads SVGAGI. CDR3 length: 15 amino acids. Trimming removed 0 bases from V and 7 bases from J; junction bases left unmatched: 3. The CDR3 reads CASSYSGQGGEKLFF. Here the CDR3 DNA reads TGTGCCAGCAGTTACTCGGGACAGGGCGGTGAAAAACTGTTTTTT.

The CDR3 nucleotides are TGTGCCAGCAGTTTAACCAGCTACGAGCAGTACTTC. Its translation: CASSLTSYEQYF. The genes are TRBV28 and TRBJ2-7; no clear D gene. The CDR3 runs to 12 residues. Germline V lookup: CDR1 MDHEN, CDR2 SYDVKM. Trimming pared 2 bases from V and 3 bases from J, leaving 5 bases between.

This clone is a singleton in its sample. DNA for the CDR3: TGTGCCAGCAGAACAGGGGGGGATTATGGCTACACCTTC. Encoded protein: CASRTGGDYGYTF. V gene TRBV28 combines with J gene TRBJ1-2; TRBD1 agrees at 8 bases. J lost 5 bases, V lost 6 bases, and 5 bases had no gene match. The CDR3 loop spans 13 amino acids. Looked up from germline, CDR1 is MDHEN and CDR2 is SYDVKM.

The gene calls are TRBV9 and TRBJ2-5, with TRBD1 as a possible D gene (5 bases). Germline V gene data show CDR1 as SGDLS and CDR2 as YYNGEE. Between the trimmed V and J ends, which lost 0 bases and 2 bases, there was a span of 14 bases. The CDR3 consists of 16 residues. The CDR3 DNA reads TGTGCCAGCAGCGTAGCAACAGGCAACCCTCAAGAGACCCAGTACTTC. Residues: CASSVATGNPQETQYF.

V is TRBV9 and J is TRBJ1-2, with 7 bases that match TRBD1. Germline assignment: CDR1 SGDLS and CDR2 YYNGEE. The CDR3 sequence is 16 residues long. With 2 bases clipped from V and 1 base from J, the junction kept 8 bases outside the gene matches. The CDR3 nucleotides read TGTGCCAGCAGCGTCCCAAGCGGACAGGTTAACTATGGCTACACCTTC. Amino acid sequence: CASSVPSGQVNYGYTF.

The chain recombines TRBV11-2 with TRBJ2-7; maybe TRBD2 (5 bases). CDR1 is SGHAT and CDR2 is FQNNGV in the germline V gene. The germline V and J ends were trimmed by 6 bases and 3 bases, with 18 bases remaining between them. The CDR3 contains 15 residues. CDR3 residues: CASSRGAGGLYEQYF. The CDR3 DNA is TGTGCCAGCAGTCGCGGCGCTGGCGGACTCTACGAGCAGTACTTC.

The CDR3 loop reads CASSSTGFNSPLHF. CDR3 coding DNA: TGTGCCAGCTCCTCGACAGGTTTTAATTCACCCCTCCACTTT. This chain connects TRBV18 to TRBJ1-6, with D possibly matching TRBD1 (6 bases). The germline CDR1 and CDR2 sequences are KGHSH and LQKENI. Between the trimmed V and J ends, which lost 6 bases and 6 bases, there was a span of 12 bases. CDR3 size: 14 residues.

The rearrangement uses TRBV11-2 and TRBJ2-2; 7 nucleotides align to TRBD1. CDR3 size: 15 residues. V lost 2 bases to trimming and J lost 3 bases; unmatched junction nucleotides: 3. CDR1 and CDR2 (germline): SGHAT, FQNNGV. CDR3 residues: CASSLRTGHTGELFF. The CDR3 region has the DNA TGTGCCAGCAGCTTACGGACAGGACACACCGGGGAGCTGTTTTTT. The complete variable domain, with remaining parts taken from reference TRBV11-2 and TRBJ2-2, reads EAGVAQSPRYKIIEKRQSVAFWCNPISGHATLYWYQQILGQGPKLLIQFQNNGVVDDSQLPKDRFSAERLKGVDSTLKIQPAKLEDSAVYLCASSLRTGHTGELFFGEGSRLTVL.

The chain employs TRBV19 and TRBJ2-1; TRBD2 agrees at 8 bases. CDR1 and CDR2 from the germline V gene are LNHDA and SQIVND (reference sequence). CDR3 size: 16 residues. Trimming at V came to 2 bases and at J to 5 bases, leaving 8 bases not matched to a gene. Here the CDR3 DNA reads TGTGCCAGTAGTATAATCGGGGCGGGGGGAGACAATGAGCAGTTCTTC. Amino acid sequence: CASSIIGAGGDNEQFF.

The chain recombines TRBV2 with TRBJ1-6; TRBD1 agrees at 8 bases. V was pared by 3 bases and J by 3 bases, with 7 bases of the junction left unmatched. The germline V gene encodes CDR1 SNHLY and CDR2 FYNNEI. The CDR3 runs to 17 residues. The CDR3 is CASSDWDRSDYNSPLHF. The CDR3 DNA reads as TGTGCCAGCAGTGATTGGGACAGGAGCGACTATAATTCACCCCTCCACTTT.

The chain uses TRBV7-9 and TRBJ1-2; D is perhaps TRBD1 (5 bases). Trimming removed 1 base at V and 6 bases at J, with 15 bases between. The CDR3 runs to 15 residues. Germline-derived CDR1 and CDR2 are SEHNR and FQNEAQ (reference sequence). The CDR3 loop is CASSLEARASHGYTF. Written as DNA, the CDR3 is TGTGCCAGCAGCTTAGAGGCCAGGGCTTCCCATGGCTACACCTTC.

The CDR3 nucleotides are TGTGCCAGTTCGACCGGACAGAGGAACACTGAAGCTTTCTTT. This gives the protein CASSTGQRNTEAFF. The chain is built from TRBV6-4 and TRBJ1-1, with D perhaps matching TRBD1 (6 bases). Germline V gives CDR1 MRHNA, CDR2 SNTAGT. CDR3 length: 14 residues. The V gene lost 9 bases and the J gene lost 1 base, with 15 bases spanning the gap.

This chain connects TRBV18 to TRBJ2-7; D possibly corresponds to TRBD1 (6 bases). The CDR3 is 16 residues long. The V gene's germline CDR1 is KGHSH and CDR2 LQKENI. The V end was cut by 4 bases, the J end by 1 base, with 17 bases between. The CDR3 here is CASSRNSGTTSYEQYF. The CDR3 DNA is TGTGCCAGCTCACGAAACTCAGGGACAACTTCCTACGAGCAGTACTTC.

This clone has just a few counts. The rearrangement links TRBV2 to TRBJ1-5; 11 bases fit TRBD1. Per the germline V gene, CDR1 is SNHLY and CDR2 is FYNNEI. The CDR3 covers 15 residues. Trimming took 5 bases from V and 6 from J; bases not matched to a gene: 6. The CDR3 DNA follows: TGTGCCAGCAGTATACGGACAGGGGGCCCTCAGCCCCAGCATTTT. Amino acid sequence: CASSIRTGGPQPQHF.

This clone was counted a single time. The chain joins TRBV4-2 to TRBJ2-2; D remains ambiguous. Per the germline V gene, CDR1 is LGHNA and CDR2 is YNFKEQ. V gave up 0 bases and J gave up 5 bases, with 4 bases separating them. The CDR3 has 13 amino acids. The CDR3 spells CASSQDLTGELFF. The CDR3 bases are TGTGCCAGCAGCCAAGACCTAACCGGGGAGCTGTTTTTT.

V and J are TRBV7-9 and TRBJ2-1; 10 nucleotides agree with TRBD2. Trimming removed 6 bases from V and 6 bases from J; junction bases left unmatched: 8. Per the germline V gene, CDR1 is SEHNR and CDR2 is FQNEAQ (reference sequence). The CDR3 is 15 amino acids. The CDR3 loop reads CASRPSGGAANEQFF. CDR3 coding DNA: TGTGCCAGCAGACCCAGCGGGGGGGCCGCCAATGAGCAGTTCTTC.

The rearrangement uses TRBV5-6 and TRBJ2-7; TRBD2 matches 7 bases. V dropped 0 bases and J dropped 3; count of bases not matched to a gene: 3. Germline V CDR1 and CDR2: SGHDT, YYEEEE. The length of the CDR3 is 14 residues. The CDR3 spells CASSLAGGYYEQYF. Written as DNA, the CDR3 is TGTGCCAGCAGCTTGGCGGGGGGTTACTACGAGCAGTACTTC.

The chain is built from TRBV27 and TRBJ2-7, with TRBD2 matching over 12 bases. The V and J ends lost 3 bases and 5 bases, in that order; junction bases with no gene match: 5. Germline values: CDR1 MNHEY, CDR2 SMNVEV (reference sequence). The CDR3 sequence is 15 residues long. The CDR3 spells CASSFAGLAGHEQYF. The DNA for the CDR3 is TGTGCCAGCAGTTTTGCGGGACTAGCGGGCCACGAGCAGTACTTC.

The CDR3 region is CASSPRGNTIYF. CDR3 DNA sequence: TGTGCCAGCAGCCCACGGGGGAACACCATATATTTT. The V gene is TRBV7-9, the J gene TRBJ1-3, with D maybe TRBD1 (5 bases). V was trimmed by 5 bases and J by 7 bases, leaving 9 bases between them. The CDR3 extends over 12 amino acids. The germline CDR1 and CDR2 sequences are SEHNR and FQNEAQ (reference sequence). Filled out from reference TRBV7-9 and TRBJ1-3, the complete variable domain reads DTGVSQNPRHKITKRGQNVTFRCDPISEHNRLYWYRQTLGQGPEFLTYFQNEAQLEKSRLLSDRFSAERPKGSFSTLEIQRTEQGDSAMYLCASSPRGNTIYFGEGSWLTVV.